This TCR beta chain was captured by sequencing in a study of T cell responses to AZD1222 COVID-19 vaccine. Findings and limits, study-wide: Rises in breadth and depth of Spike-specific TCRs came after two AZD1222 doses. Sampled repertoires all dated from after the peak T cell response.

The CDR3 runs to 11 residues. Trimming cost V 3 bases and J 4 bases, with 2 bases left between them. The germline CDR1 and CDR2 sequences are LGHDT and YNNKEL (reference sequence). The protocol was immunoSEQ multiplex PCR, while the TCRdb copy is restricted to in-frame clones and leaves out a portion. The profile shows approximately 70,000 clones, 80% of them singletons. With respect to this clone: The antigen is unknown.

The sequence was obtained from an adult who received the AZD1222 COVID-19 vaccine. The material was peripheral blood, obtained 28 days after the second AZD1222 dose. V and J are TRBV3-1 (or the pseudogene TRBV3-2) and TRBJ2-3; D unclear. In DNA, the CDR3 is TGTGCCAGCAGCCAGGCAGATACGCAGTATTTT. Amino acids: CASSQADTQYF.